Each of the 16 T cell receptor beta chains below was sequenced from the same sample in a study of identifying expanded T cells in peripheral blood. Sequencing used immunoSEQ multiplex PCR; TCRdb keeps in-frame clones, though not all of them. This table has about 78,000 clones, about 88% appearing once. Sequenced material: blood. The receptor source for this set is a person between 18 and 75 years old in good health.

V usage is TRBV18 and J usage is TRBJ1-2; unclear D gene. The CDR3 is 14 amino acids. CDR1 is KGHSH and CDR2 is LQKENI in the germline V gene. The V and J ends lost 4 bases and 3 bases respectively, with 12 bases between them. The CDR3 sequence is CASSLTGVDYGYTF. CDR3 DNA sequence: TGTGCCAGCTCACTGACGGGAGTTGACTATGGCTACACCTTC.

The table lists this clone with a count of one. The V call is TRBV29-1, the J call TRBJ2-1; TRBD1 or TRBD2 may be the D gene (5 bases each). From germline, CDR1 is SQVTM and CDR2 ANQGSEA. This CDR3 has 13 residues. V lost 2 bases to trimming and J lost 3 bases, with 8 bases between them. CDR3 protein: CSVERDDYNEQFF. For the CDR3, the DNA is TGCAGCGTTGAACGGGACGACTACAATGAGCAGTTCTTC.

The chain uses TRBV27 and TRBJ2-1; weak D call: TRBD1 (6 bases). This CDR3 has 15 amino acids. CDR1 and CDR2 from the germline V gene are MNHEY and SMNVEV (reference sequence). The V end lost 5 bases, the J end lost 3 bases, and 14 bases lay between the germline ends. The CDR3 bases are TGTGCCAGCAGTCCCACGACAGGTGACTACAATGAGCAGTTCTTC. It is translated as CASSPTTGDYNEQFF.

The rearrangement links TRBV4-3 to TRBJ2-1; 7 bases map to TRBD1. Germline CDR1 is LGHNA and CDR2 is YSLEER. The junction had 3 bases not matched to a gene; V was cut back by 4 bases and J by 6 bases. The CDR3 has 13 amino acids. The chain's CDR3 is CASSPGQSNEQFF. As DNA, the CDR3 is TGCGCCAGCAGCCCGGGACAGTCCAATGAGCAGTTCTTC.

The rearrangement joins TRBV5-1 to TRBJ1-2, with D possibly matching TRBD1 (6 bases). Germline lookup yields CDR1 SGHRS and CDR2 YFSETQ. Trimming removed 6 bases at V and 3 bases at J, with 18 bases between. The CDR3 consists of 15 residues. In nucleotides, the CDR3 is TGCGCCAGCAAATCTATGACAGGACTCGACTATGGCTACACCTTC. Protein: CASKSMTGLDYGYTF.

In this sample, this clone turned up a few times. This chain uses TRBV7-9 with TRBJ1-5; TRBD1 matches 8 bases. V shed 3 bases, J shed 6 bases, and the junction held 4 bases outside the gene matches. The CDR3 loop spans 14 amino acids. Per the germline V gene, CDR1 is SEHNR and CDR2 is FQNEAQ (reference sequence). As DNA, the CDR3 is TGTGCCAGCAGCTTGGCAGGGGGCTCTCAGCCCCAGCATTTT. The encoded protein is CASSLAGGSQPQHF.

This clone appeared once. This chain connects TRBV5-1 to TRBJ2-3; D is perhaps TRBD2 (6 bases). CDR1 SGHRS and CDR2 YFSETQ come from the germline V gene. Trimming took 7 bases from V and 2 from J, leaving 17 bases between them. The CDR3 totals 15 residues. The CDR3 loop is CASGGTPSATDTQYF. CDR3 sequence (DNA): TGCGCCAGCGGCGGGACTCCGTCTGCCACAGATACGCAGTATTTT.

This clone was detected only a few times. This sequence joins TRBV10-1 and TRBJ2-4; D gene unclear. Trimming took 0 bases from V and 11 from J, leaving 8 bases between them. This CDR3 is built from 12 residues. Germline V gene lookup returns CDR1 WNHNN and CDR2 SYGVQD (reference sequence). CDR3 protein: CASSESHRVQYF. In nucleotides, the CDR3 is TGCGCCAGCAGTGAGTCACACCGGGTTCAGTACTTC.

The J gene is TRBJ1-4, the V gene TRBV7-9; TRBD1 matches at 8 bases. Germline V gives CDR1 SEHNR, CDR2 FQNEAQ (reference sequence). The CDR3 is 19 residues long. V was pared by 4 bases and J by 8 bases, with 21 bases of the junction left unmatched. In nucleotides, the CDR3 is TGTGCCAGCAGCTCCCATCCGGGAGACAGGGGTTCAATTGAAGAAAAACTGTTTTTT. Protein sequence: CASSSHPGDRGSIEEKLFF.

The chain employs TRBV10-2 and TRBJ1-2; 9 bases align to TRBD1. The CDR3 is made up of 15 amino acids. Germline CDR1 reads WSHSY; CDR2 reads SAAADI. Unmatched junction bases numbered 8, after V lost 4 bases and J lost 5 bases. The CDR3 nucleotides read TGCGCCAGCAGTGGGTCGGGACAGGGAATGTATGGCTACACCTTC. It codes for CASSGSGQGMYGYTF.

This rearrangement joins TRBV2 to TRBJ1-1; D gene ambiguous. Trimming pared 6 bases from V and 1 base from J, leaving 24 bases between. Germline CDR1 is SNHLY and CDR2 is FYNNEI. The CDR3 sequence is 18 residues long. The CDR3 spells CASRTDPLIITPNTEAFF. As DNA, the CDR3 is TGTGCCAGCAGGACGGACCCTTTAATAATTACCCCGAACACTGAAGCTTTCTTT.

The chain employs TRBV27 and TRBJ1-1, with D unclear. Germline V gene data show CDR1 as MNHEY and CDR2 as SMNVEV (reference sequence). This CDR3 spans 13 amino acids. V shed 1 base and J shed 5 bases, with 8 bases lying between them. The CDR3 sequence is CASSLWLWTEAFF. DNA of the CDR3: TGTGCCAGCAGTTTATGGCTATGGACTGAAGCTTTCTTT.

V is TRBV2 and J is TRBJ1-6; D gene unclear. CDR3 length: 14 amino acids. CDR1 is SNHLY, CDR2 FYNNEI, per germline. V lost 4 bases to trimming and J lost 6 bases, with 10 bases between them. The CDR3 sequence: CASSVGQVNSPLHF. CDR3 nucleotide sequence: TGTGCCAGCAGTGTGGGCCAGGTTAATTCACCCCTCCACTTT.

V usage is TRBV13 and J usage is TRBJ2-3, with 8 bases aligning to TRBD1. The CDR3 has 16 residues. CDR1 and CDR2 (germline): PRHDT, FYEKMQ (reference sequence). The ends lost 5 bases at V and 4 bases at J; junction bases unmatched: 11. The CDR3 sequence: CASSPRPGQGSDTQYF. CDR3 in DNA: TGTGCCAGCAGCCCCCGGCCCGGACAGGGCTCAGATACGCAGTATTTT.

The rearrangement uses TRBV30 and TRBJ2-1; a possible D gene is TRBD2 (7 bases). The CDR3 loop spans 11 amino acids. V was cut by 2 bases and J by 12 bases, with 11 bases left in between. Germline V lookup: CDR1 GTSNPN, CDR2 SVGIG (reference sequence). The CDR3 reads CAWSRGGGQFF. The DNA of the CDR3 is TGTGCCTGGAGTAGGGGGGGCGGGCAGTTCTTC.

V gene TRBV5-5 combines with J gene TRBJ2-1; D might be TRBD1 or TRBD2, each matching 7 bases. The CDR3 contains 14 residues. Trimming took off 0 bases at V and 8 bases at J, with 12 bases between the two ends. Germline CDR1 SGHKS, CDR2 YYEKEE (reference sequence). The CDR3 DNA is TGTGCCAGCAGCTTGGGACAGGGAGGGGATGAGCAGTTCTTC. Its protein is CASSLGQGGDEQFF.